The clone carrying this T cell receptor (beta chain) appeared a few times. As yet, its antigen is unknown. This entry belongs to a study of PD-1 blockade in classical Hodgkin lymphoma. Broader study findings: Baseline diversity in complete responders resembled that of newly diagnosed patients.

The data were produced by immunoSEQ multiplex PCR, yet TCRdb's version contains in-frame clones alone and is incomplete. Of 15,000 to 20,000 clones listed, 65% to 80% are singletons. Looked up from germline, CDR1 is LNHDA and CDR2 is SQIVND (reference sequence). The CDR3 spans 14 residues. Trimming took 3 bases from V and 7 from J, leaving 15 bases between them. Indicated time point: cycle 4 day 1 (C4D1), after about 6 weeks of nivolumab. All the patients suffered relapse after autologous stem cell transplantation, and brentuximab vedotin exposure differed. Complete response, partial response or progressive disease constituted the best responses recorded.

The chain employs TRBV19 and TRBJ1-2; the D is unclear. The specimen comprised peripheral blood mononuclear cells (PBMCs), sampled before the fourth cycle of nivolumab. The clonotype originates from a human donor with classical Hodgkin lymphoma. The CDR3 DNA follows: TGTGCCAGTAGTATCCTTTTCGGGAAGTCTGGCTACACCTTC. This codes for CASSILFGKSGYTF.